One and the same sample provided the 22 T cell receptor beta chains below, sequenced in a study of blood T cell repertoires in COVID-19. Clones were sequenced by immunoSEQ multiplex PCR, and TCRdb holds only the in-frame ones, with some missing. Of 50,000 to 75,000 clones listed, approximately 80% are singletons. Sequencing was carried out using peripheral blood. The receptor source for this set is a man between 60 and 70 years old with acute or convalescent COVID-19.

V is TRBV19 and J is TRBJ2-1; maybe TRBD2 (5 bases). V was shortened by 6 bases and J by 8 bases, with 11 bases between the two germline ends. CDR1 is LNHDA and CDR2 is SQIVND in the germline V gene (reference sequence). The CDR3 runs 12 residues. The CDR3 spells CASSGDTHEQFF. In DNA, the CDR3 is TGTGCCAGTAGCGGGGATACCCATGAGCAGTTCTTC. Combining the CDR3 with reference TRBV19 and TRBJ2-1 gives the whole variable domain DGGITQSPKYLFRKEGQNVTLSCEQNLNHDAMYWYRQDPGQGLRLIYYSQIVNDFQKGDIAEGYSVSREKKESFPLTVTSAQKNPTAFYLCASSGDTHEQFFGPGTRLTVL.

A few counts support this clone. The chain links TRBV15 to TRBJ1-1; 8 nucleotides line up with TRBD1. V shed 4 bases, J shed 4 bases, and the junction held 2 bases outside the gene matches. The CDR3 is made up of 13 amino acids. Germline loops: CDR1 LNHNV, CDR2 YYDKDF (reference sequence). In DNA, the CDR3 is TGTGCCACCAGCAAGGACAGGGTCACTGAAGCTTTCTTT. This gives the protein CATSKDRVTEAFF.

The chain recombines TRBV19 with TRBJ1-5; 9 positions agree with TRBD1. V was clipped by 8 bases and J by 6 bases; unmatched bases: 11. The CDR3 spans 15 residues. Per the germline V gene, CDR1 is LNHDA and CDR2 is SQIVND (reference sequence). The DNA of the CDR3 is TGTGCCAGTCGCCAACCGGGACAGGGTAGTCAGCCCCAGCATTTT. It yields the protein CASRQPGQGSQPQHF.

The chain has TRBV7-3 and TRBJ2-7; TRBD1 might be the D (6 bases). Germline CDR1 SGHTA, CDR2 FQGTGA. Trimming took off 2 bases at V and 6 bases at J, with 11 bases between the two ends. This CDR3 has 13 residues. CDR3 nucleotide sequence: TGTGCCAGCAGCTTAGCATCAGGGGTCGAGCAGTACTTC. Translated: CASSLASGVEQYF.

As to this clone: Other DNA sequences from this sample encode an identical CDR3 as well. CDR3: CASSPVQGNTEAFF. The CDR3 region has the DNA TGTGCCAGCTCACCTGTACAGGGAAACACTGAAGCTTTCTTT. The chain combines TRBV18 with TRBJ1-1, with D tentatively TRBD1 (6 bases). Trimming removed 3 bases at V and 2 bases at J, with 10 bases between. This CDR3 comprises 14 residues. Germline lookup yields CDR1 KGHSH and CDR2 LQKENI.

The V and J genes are TRBV25-1 and TRBJ1-1, with TRBD1 matching over 7 bases. V shed 4 bases, J shed 0 bases, and the junction held 2 bases outside the gene matches. The CDR3 totals 14 residues. CDR1 is MGHDK, CDR2 SYGVNS, per germline. The CDR3 reads CASSAGTVNTEAFF. The CDR3 bases are TGTGCCAGCAGTGCGGGGACAGTGAACACTGAAGCTTTCTTT.

The chain joins TRBV5-1 to TRBJ1-1; no reliable D call. The germline V gene encodes CDR1 SGHRS and CDR2 YFSETQ. CDR3 length equals 15 residues. Trimming left V 0 bases short and J 2 bases short, with 11 bases between. Here the CDR3 reads CASSLVQAPNTEAFF. CDR3 DNA: TGCGCCAGCAGCTTGGTCCAGGCGCCAAACACTGAAGCTTTCTTT. The full variable domain, in which reference TRBV5-1 and TRBJ1-1 provide the parts outside the CDR3, is KAGVTQTPRYLIKTRGQQVTLSCSPISGHRSVSWYQQTPGQGLQFLFEYFSETQRNKGNFPGRFSGRQFSNSRSEMNVSTLELGDSALYLCASSLVQAPNTEAFFGQGTRLTVV.

This rearrangement joins TRBV10-3 to TRBJ2-7; tentative D call: TRBD1 (6 bases). CDR3 length equals 14 residues. The V gene's germline CDR1 is ENHRY and CDR2 SYGVKD. The V end lost 11 bases, the J end lost 1 base, and 18 bases lay between the germline ends. In nucleotides, the CDR3 is TGTGCCGCCGCTCAACAAACAGGGTCCTACGAGCAGTACTTC. Its translation: CAAAQQTGSYEQYF.

There are a few counts of this clone. The rearrangement uses TRBV7-2 and TRBJ2-7; TRBD2 agrees at 8 bases. There are 15 residues in the CDR3. Germline V gene lookup returns CDR1 SGHTA and CDR2 FQGNSA. The V segment lost 5 bases and the J segment 5 bases; nucleotides outside the gene matches: 11. CDR3 bases: TGTGCCAGCAGCCCATCGGGCGGGAGGACAGACGAGCAGTACTTC. As protein: CASSPSGGRTDEQYF. The whole variable domain, filled in from reference TRBV7-2 and TRBJ2-7, reads GAGVSQSPSNKVTEKGKDVELRCDPISGHTALYWYRQSLGQGLEFLIYFQGNSAPDKSGLPSDRFSAERTGGSVSTLTIQRTQQEDSAVYLCASSPSGGRTDEQYFGPGTRLTVT.

The chain combines TRBV4-3 with TRBJ2-1; TRBD2 aligns across 8 bases. The V gene end was trimmed by 3 bases and the J gene end by 2 bases; junction bases not matched to a gene: 15. Looked up from germline, CDR1 is LGHNA and CDR2 is YSLEER. This CDR3 comprises 19 residues. The CDR3 reads CASSQSSRETSDPYNEQFF. The CDR3 DNA reads as TGCGCCAGCAGCCAGTCCTCTAGGGAGACTAGCGACCCCTACAATGAGCAGTTCTTC.

V usage is TRBV21-1 and J usage is TRBJ1-5; no DNA check was done on the table's D call, TRBD1. TRBV21-1 is designated a pseudogene. CDR3 size: 17 residues. The DNA for the CDR3 is TGTGCCAGCAGCAAAGTTGGACGTGACAGGGGCGATCAGCCCCAGCATTTT. It codes for CASSKVGRDRGDQPQHF.

The chain is built from TRBV5-6 and TRBJ2-4; 7 nucleotides agree with TRBD2. The CDR3 has 17 residues. The V gene end was trimmed by 5 bases and the J gene end by 0 bases; junction bases not matched to a gene: 11. Germline-derived CDR1 and CDR2 are SGHDT and YYEEEE. CDR3 DNA: TGTGCCAGCAGTCGAGCGGCGGGAGAAGAAGCCAAAAACATTCAGTACTTC. Translated, it gives CASSRAAGEEAKNIQYF.

The V and J genes are TRBV3-1 (or the pseudogene TRBV3-2) and TRBJ2-1; 14 bases fit TRBD2. The trim removed 5 bases at V and 7 bases at J, leaving 16 bases unmatched. This CDR3 is built from 19 residues. The germline gives CDR1 LGHDT, CDR2 YNNKEL (reference sequence). The CDR3 coding sequence is TGTGCCAGCAGCGACCCGGGACTAGCGGGAGTTGGAAAAATGAATGAGCAGTTCTTC. This gives the protein CASSDPGLAGVGKMNEQFF.

This clone was recorded only once. V and J are TRBV5-1 and TRBJ2-6, with TRBD2 matching over 9 bases. CDR1 SGHRS and CDR2 YFSETQ come from the germline V gene. The CDR3 covers 17 residues. Trimming at V came to 2 bases and at J to 0 bases, leaving 3 bases not matched to a gene. The CDR3 here is CASSFFSGGSGANVLTF. The CDR3, as DNA: TGCGCCAGCAGCTTTTTTAGCGGGGGCTCTGGGGCCAACGTCCTGACTTTC.

The chain is built from TRBV6-6 and TRBJ1-2; 8 nucleotides agree with TRBD1. After removal of 4 bases from V and 8 bases from J, the junction contained 6 bases not matched to a gene. Germline CDR1 is MNHNY and CDR2 is SVGAGI (reference sequence). This CDR3 comprises 13 residues. CDR3 amino acids: CASSSTGGGGYTF. CDR3 sequence (DNA): TGTGCCAGCAGTTCCACAGGGGGTGGCGGCTACACCTTC.

V gene TRBV10-2 combines with J gene TRBJ2-1; 7 bases are a match to TRBD2. The CDR3 covers 14 residues. Germline assignment: CDR1 WSHSY and CDR2 SAAADI. V lost 5 bases to trimming and J lost 6 bases; unmatched junction nucleotides: 7. CDR3 amino acids: CASSKAGTGNEQFF. The CDR3 coding sequence is TGCGCCAGCAGTAAAGCGGGAACGGGCAATGAGCAGTTCTTC.

The chain uses TRBV21-1 and TRBJ2-2; TRBD2 is the table's D call, not checked against the DNA. TRBV21-1 represents a pseudogene. This CDR3 is 19 amino acids long. This chain's CDR3 is CASSKGEQLAGDYTGELFF. CDR3 coding DNA: TGTGCCAGCAGCAAAGGGGAACAACTAGCGGGAGATTACACCGGGGAGCTGTTTTTT.

The chain couples TRBV13 to TRBJ2-1; D possibly corresponds to TRBD1 (6 bases). V dropped 5 bases and J dropped 2 bases, with 13 bases sitting between them. CDR3 length equals 15 residues. Germline V CDR1 and CDR2: PRHDT, FYEKMQ (reference sequence). CDR3 protein: CASSPLGGPYNEQFF. DNA for the CDR3: TGTGCCAGCAGCCCCTTAGGGGGACCCTACAATGAGCAGTTCTTC.

Only one count was recorded for this clone. The chain recombines TRBV19 with TRBJ2-2; 7 positions agree with TRBD1. Trimming cost V 5 bases and J 3 bases; bases outside gene matches: 6. This CDR3 has 15 amino acids. CDR1 is LNHDA, CDR2 SQIVND, per germline (reference sequence). CDR3 loop: CASSPRTGYTGELFF. In DNA, the CDR3 is TGTGCCAGTAGTCCACGGACAGGCTACACCGGGGAGCTGTTTTTT.

This clone came up a few times. The J gene is TRBJ2-7, the V gene TRBV6-2 or TRBV6-3; TRBD2 might be the D (5 bases). The length of the CDR3 is 11 residues. The V gene lost 5 bases and the J gene lost 6 bases, with 8 bases spanning the gap. Looked up from germline, CDR1 is MNHEY and CDR2 is SVGEGT. This CDR3 is CASSQSGEQYF. In DNA, the CDR3 is TGTGCCAGCAGTCAGAGCGGCGAGCAGTACTTC.

The rearrangement links TRBV4-2 to TRBJ2-1, with 10 bases identical to TRBD2. V trimming: 4 bases; J trimming: 5 bases; junction bases outside the gene matches: 2. Germline lookup yields CDR1 LGHNA and CDR2 YNFKEQ. The CDR3 sequence is 14 residues long. The chain's CDR3 is CASSRGLANNEQFF. CDR3 bases: TGTGCCAGCAGCCGGGGACTAGCGAACAATGAGCAGTTCTTC.

This clone was found a few times. The rearrangement joins TRBV28 to TRBJ1-5; D possibly corresponds to TRBD1 (5 bases). The V end lost 7 bases, the J end lost 2 bases, and 6 bases lay between the germline ends. CDR3 length: 12 amino acids. Looked up from germline, CDR1 is MDHEN and CDR2 is SYDVKM. The CDR3 region has the DNA TGTGCCAGCAACAGGCGCAATCAGCCCCAGCATTTT. Its translation: CASNRRNQPQHF. The full variable domain, its missing parts supplied by reference TRBV28 and TRBJ1-5, is DVKVTQSSRYLVKRTGEKVFLECVQDMDHENMFWYRQDPGLGLRLIYFSYDVKMKEKGDIPEGYSVSREKKERFSLILESASTNQTSMYLCASNRRNQPQHFGDGTRLSIL.